Shown below are 26 T cell receptor beta chains from a single sample sequenced in a study of T cell repertoires in ileal Crohn's disease. Time point denoted: inflamed ileum from the surgical specimen. Method: immunoSEQ multiplex PCR; TCRdb's copy keeps in-frame clones and lacks some. The table records 17,000 or so clones, 60% to 85% of them present only once. The sample taken for sequencing was ileal tissue. These receptors were obtained from an adult with Crohn's disease.

The V call is TRBV27, the J call TRBJ2-7; 7 bases map to TRBD1. This CDR3 has 14 residues. V shed 5 bases and J 5 bases; nucleotides not matched to a gene: 9. Germline assignment: CDR1 MNHEY and CDR2 SMNVEV (reference sequence). The CDR3 DNA reads TGTGCCAGCAGTCTAGGGGACAGTTATAACGAGCAGTACTTC. Its translation: CASSLGDSYNEQYF.

The V gene is TRBV25-1, the J gene TRBJ1-6; TRBD1 might be the D (5 bases). From germline, CDR1 is MGHDK and CDR2 SYGVNS. The CDR3 consists of 16 residues. V lost 3 bases and J 7 bases, leaving 16 bases between the germline ends. As DNA, the CDR3 is TGTGCCAGCAGTGATCCCCGGGGCCTGGGAAATTCACCCCTCCACTTT. It codes for CASSDPRGLGNSPLHF.

A remark on this clone: Other DNA sequences in this sample translate to the same CDR3. This rearrangement joins TRBV6-5 to TRBJ2-6, with D possibly TRBD1 on 5 matching bases. The ends were cut back, 6 bases at V and 1 base at J, with 10 bases in the middle. The CDR3 is made up of 15 amino acids. From germline, CDR1 is MNHEY and CDR2 SVGAGI. Written as DNA, the CDR3 is TGTGCCAGCAGCCCTCAGGGTTCTGGGGCCAACGTCCTGACTTTC. Translated, it gives CASSPQGSGANVLTF.

This chain links TRBV18 with TRBJ2-1; 7 bases agree with TRBD2. The junction had 3 bases not matched to a gene; V was cut back by 0 bases and J by 7 bases. The germline V gene encodes CDR1 KGHSH and CDR2 LQKENI. This CDR3 has 14 residues. This CDR3 reads CASSPPAGPNEQFF. In DNA, the CDR3 is TGTGCCAGCTCACCACCAGCGGGGCCGAATGAGCAGTTCTTC.

The V gene is TRBV5-6, the J gene TRBJ2-5; TRBD1 might be the D (5 bases). Trimming took off 0 bases at V and 2 bases at J, with 20 bases between the two ends. This CDR3 is 18 amino acids long. Germline V lookup: CDR1 SGHDT, CDR2 YYEEEE. DNA for the CDR3: TGTGCCAGCAGCTTGGCCCGACAGACAATGACACTTCAAGAGACCCAGTACTTC. This encodes CASSLARQTMTLQETQYF. Full variable domain (missing parts from reference TRBV5-6 and TRBJ2-5): DAGVTQSPTHLIKTRGQQVTLRCSPKSGHDTVSWYQQALGQGPQFIFQYYEEEERQRGNFPDRFSGHQFPNYSSELNVNALLLGDSALYLCASSLARQTMTLQETQYFGPGTRLLVL.

As regards this clone: One junction end does not reproduce the germline sequence, and a read error may be involved. The chain has TRBV7-7 and TRBJ2-3; 9 nucleotides line up with TRBD2. The length of the CDR3 is 14 residues. Germline CDR1 SSHAT, CDR2 FNYEAQ (reference sequence). Written as DNA, the CDR3 is TGTGCTAGCAGCTTAAGCGGGAGGTCAGATACGCAGTATTTT. It translates to CASSLSGRSDTQYF.

The chain links TRBV18 to TRBJ2-7, with 9 bases identical to TRBD2. CDR1 KGHSH and CDR2 LQKENI come from the germline V gene. The CDR3 spans 14 residues. J gave up 4 bases and V 3 bases, and 4 bases lay outside the gene matches. DNA of the CDR3: TGTGCCAGCTCACCGGGACTAGCAGAATACGAGCAGTACTTC. The encoded protein is CASSPGLAEYEQYF.

This clone rates as medium-sized. This rearrangement joins TRBV7-9 to TRBJ2-2; 15 positions agree with TRBD2. J gave up 6 bases and V 0 bases, and 5 bases lay outside the gene matches. The CDR3 consists of 18 residues. Germline V gene data show CDR1 as SEHNR and CDR2 as FQNEAQ (reference sequence). The CDR3 bases are TGTGCCAGCAGCTTAGCCCCGGGACTAGCGGGAGGTGCCGGGGAGCTGTTTTTT. Amino acid sequence: CASSLAPGLAGGAGELFF.

The rearrangement links TRBV7-6 to TRBJ2-5; D may be TRBD1 (6 bases). From germline, CDR1 is SGHVS and CDR2 FNYEAQ. The CDR3 spans 13 residues. The ends were cut back, 3 bases at V and 5 bases at J, with 10 bases in the middle. CDR3 nucleotides: TGTGCCAGCAGCTTGGGGGCCCTGGAGACCCAGTACTTC. This gives the protein CASSLGALETQYF. Looking up the rest from reference TRBV7-6 and TRBJ2-5 gives the full variable domain: GAGVSQSPRYKVTKRGQDVALRCDPISGHVSLYWYRQALGQGPEFLTYFNYEAQQDKSGLPNDRFSAERPEGSISTLTIQRTEQRDSAMYRCASSLGALETQYFGPGTRLLVL.

J is TRBJ2-1 and V is TRBV6-5; TRBD2 matches 11 bases. CDR1 and CDR2 from the germline V gene are MNHEY and SVGAGI. Losses at the gene ends were 4 bases for V and 7 bases for J; bases not matched to a gene: 9. The CDR3 consists of 16 residues. The CDR3 region is CASSSLAGGRGNEQFF. CDR3 sequence (DNA): TGTGCCAGCAGTTCCTTAGCGGGAGGGCGGGGGAATGAGCAGTTCTTC.

This chain links TRBV28 with TRBJ2-7; 14 bases are shared with TRBD2. V was pared by 7 bases and J by 3 bases, with 5 bases of the junction left unmatched. This CDR3 spans 15 amino acids. From germline, CDR1 is MDHEN and CDR2 SYDVKM. The CDR3 bases are TGTGCCAGCACTCCCGGACTAGCGGGAGGCTACGAGCAGTACTTC. Its translation: CASTPGLAGGYEQYF.

The J gene is TRBJ1-2, the V gene TRBV4-3, with D perhaps TRBD1 (6 bases). CDR3 length: 16 amino acids. Trimming pared 4 bases from V and 4 bases from J, leaving 19 bases between. Germline CDR1 and CDR2: LGHNA and YSLEER. CDR3 DNA sequence: TGCGCCAGCAGCCTCTCCACGGACAGTATGGCCTATGGCTACACCTTC. As protein: CASSLSTDSMAYGYTF.

The chain couples TRBV2 to TRBJ2-7, with a weak D call TRBD1 (6 bases). Germline lookup yields CDR1 SNHLY and CDR2 FYNNEI. Trimming removed 7 bases at V and 2 bases at J, with 9 bases between. This CDR3 contains 12 residues. The CDR3 nucleotides are TGTGCCAGCATCGGACAGACCTACGAGCAGTACTTC. It translates to CASIGQTYEQYF.

J is TRBJ2-3 and V is TRBV6-4; 9 nucleotides agree with TRBD1. The V gene's germline CDR1 is MRHNA and CDR2 SNTAGT. CDR3 length: 16 amino acids. J lost 1 base, V lost 0 bases, and 2 bases had no gene match. The CDR3 sequence is CASSDSTGGGTDTQYF. The CDR3 DNA follows: TGTGCCAGCAGTGACTCGACAGGGGGTGGCACAGATACGCAGTATTTT.

The chain joins TRBV5-6 to TRBJ2-1; possibly TRBD2 for D (5 bases). The V end lost 0 bases, the J end lost 4 bases, and 11 bases lay between the germline ends. In germline, CDR1 is SGHDT, CDR2 YYEEEE. The CDR3 is 15 residues long. The CDR3 loop reads CASSLDRAEYNEQFF. Here the CDR3 DNA reads TGTGCCAGCAGCTTGGATCGAGCGGAGTACAATGAGCAGTTCTTC. Looking up the rest from reference TRBV5-6 and TRBJ2-1 gives the full variable domain: DAGVTQSPTHLIKTRGQQVTLRCSPKSGHDTVSWYQQALGQGPQFIFQYYEEEERQRGNFPDRFSGHQFPNYSSELNVNALLLGDSALYLCASSLDRAEYNEQFFGPGTRLTVL.

The CDR3 here is CASSQDRTLRAREKLFF. CDR3 sequence (DNA): TGCGCCAGCAGCCAAGATCGGACTCTCCGGGCACGTGAAAAACTGTTTTTT. V gene TRBV4-3 combines with J gene TRBJ1-4; D gene ambiguous. V was pared by 0 bases and J by 7 bases, with 18 bases between. CDR3 length equals 17 residues. CDR1 and CDR2 from the germline V gene are LGHNA and YSLEER.

The chain combines TRBV11-3 with TRBJ2-1; 10 bases match TRBD1. The CDR3 covers 18 residues. Trimming took 1 base from V and 5 from J; bases not matched to a gene: 11. Germline CDR1 reads SGHNT; CDR2 reads YENEEA. The CDR3 here is CASSLGRDRGRHHNEQFF. The CDR3 DNA reads as TGTGCCAGCAGCTTAGGCCGGGACAGGGGTCGGCACCACAATGAGCAGTTCTTC.

Only a few counts were recorded for this clone. The J gene is TRBJ2-1, the V gene TRBV4-3; D is perhaps TRBD2 (6 bases). V shed 1 base and J shed 7 bases, with 26 bases lying between them. CDR3 length: 19 residues. Per the germline V gene, CDR1 is LGHNA and CDR2 is YSLEER. Written as DNA, the CDR3 is TGCGCCAGCAGCCAAGTTCGGCCGGGGACTCCGAGGGGAAATAATGAGCAGTTCTTC. Its protein is CASSQVRPGTPRGNNEQFF.

In its sample, this clone was seen a few times. The J gene is TRBJ2-1, the V gene TRBV25-1, with a tentative D call TRBD1 (5 bases). The germline V and J ends were trimmed by 6 bases and 3 bases, with 12 bases remaining between them. The CDR3 has 14 amino acids. The germline CDR1 and CDR2 sequences are MGHDK and SYGVNS. DNA of the CDR3: TGTGCCAGCAGGGGGCCTTCCCTCTACAATGAGCAGTTCTTC. Amino acid sequence: CASRGPSLYNEQFF.

The chain links TRBV10-1 to TRBJ2-2, with 7 bases aligning to TRBD2. Looked up from germline, CDR1 is WNHNN and CDR2 is SYGVQD (reference sequence). CDR3 size: 17 residues. V dropped 4 bases and J dropped 2; count of bases not matched to a gene: 10. The CDR3 coding sequence is TGCGCCAGCAGTGGGGTAGCGGGCAACCTCAACACCGGGGAGCTGTTTTTT. Amino acid sequence: CASSGVAGNLNTGELFF.

The J gene is TRBJ1-6, the V gene TRBV6-1, with D maybe TRBD1 (6 bases). The CDR3 sequence is 16 residues long. The germline gives CDR1 MNHNS, CDR2 SASEGT. Trimming removed 2 bases at V and 9 bases at J, with 17 bases between. CDR3 in amino acids: CASSEQDSGASSPLHF. The CDR3, as DNA: TGTGCCAGCAGTGAACAGGACAGCGGGGCTAGTTCACCCCTCCACTTT.

The chain joins TRBV14 to TRBJ1-6; D gene unclear. Germline CDR1 and CDR2: SGHDN and FVKESK. This CDR3 is built from 15 residues. Trimming left V 0 bases short and J 7 bases short, with 10 bases between. The CDR3 bases are TGTGCCAGCAGCCAAGATTGGGATGCCAATTCACCCCTCCACTTT. Protein sequence: CASSQDWDANSPLHF.

By share of the sample, this clone is medium-sized. CDR3 nucleotide sequence: TGTGCCATCCTGGAGGAGCCCCAGCATTTT. Protein product: CAILEEPQHF. The chain employs TRBV10-3 and TRBJ1-5; no clear D gene. CDR1 ENHRY and CDR2 SYGVKD come from the germline V gene. This CDR3 comprises 10 residues. Between the trimmed V and J ends, which lost 8 bases and 8 bases, there was a span of 7 bases.

The J gene is TRBJ1-4, the V gene TRBV5-1; 9 nucleotides match TRBD1. The CDR3 is 15 residues long. The V gene end was trimmed by 0 bases and the J gene end by 4 bases; junction bases not matched to a gene: 1. The germline V gene encodes CDR1 SGHRS and CDR2 YFSETQ. CDR3 in DNA: TGCGCCAGCAGCTTGGGGACAGGGGATAATGAAAAACTGTTTTTT. As protein: CASSLGTGDNEKLFF. Combining the CDR3 with reference TRBV5-1 and TRBJ1-4 gives the whole variable domain KAGVTQTPRYLIKTRGQQVTLSCSPISGHRSVSWYQQTPGQGLQFLFEYFSETQRNKGNFPGRFSGRQFSNSRSEMNVSTLELGDSALYLCASSLGTGDNEKLFFGSGTQLSVL.

This clone has just one count. Here the CDR3 reads CASSKGQANTGELFF. CDR3 nucleotides: TGCGCCAGCAGTAAAGGACAGGCAAACACCGGGGAGCTGTTTTTT. The V gene is TRBV5-1, the J gene TRBJ2-2; TRBD1 agrees at 7 bases. The CDR3 is made up of 15 amino acids. The V segment lost 5 bases and the J segment 2 bases; nucleotides outside the gene matches: 6. In germline, CDR1 is SGHRS, CDR2 YFSETQ.

This clone is labeled medium-sized. This chain links TRBV28 with TRBJ2-1; 8 bases are shared with TRBD1. The CDR3 has 17 amino acids. The J segment lost 8 bases and the V segment lost 3 bases, leaving 15 bases of the junction unmatched. Germline CDR1 is MDHEN and CDR2 is SYDVKM. The DNA for the CDR3 is TGTGCCAGCAGTTTGGATCGGGACAGGCCAAGGTACGATGAGCAGTTCTTC. It translates to CASSLDRDRPRYDEQFF.